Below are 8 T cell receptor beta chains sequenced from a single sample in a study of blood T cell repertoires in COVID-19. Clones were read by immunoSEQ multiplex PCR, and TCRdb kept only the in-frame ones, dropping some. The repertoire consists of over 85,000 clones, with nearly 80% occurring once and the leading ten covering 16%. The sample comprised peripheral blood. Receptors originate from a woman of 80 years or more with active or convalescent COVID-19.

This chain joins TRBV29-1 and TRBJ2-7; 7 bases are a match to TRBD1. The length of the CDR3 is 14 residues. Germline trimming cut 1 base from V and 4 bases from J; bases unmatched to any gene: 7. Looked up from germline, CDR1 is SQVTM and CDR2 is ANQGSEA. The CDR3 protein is CSVEATGTAYEQYF. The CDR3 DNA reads TGCAGCGTTGAAGCGACCGGGACAGCTTACGAGCAGTACTTC.

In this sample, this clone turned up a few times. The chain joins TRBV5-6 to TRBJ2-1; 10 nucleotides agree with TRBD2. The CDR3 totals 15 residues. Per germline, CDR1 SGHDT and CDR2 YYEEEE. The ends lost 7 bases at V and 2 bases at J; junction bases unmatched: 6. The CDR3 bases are TGTGCCAGCCTAGCGGGAGATACCCCCTACAATGAGCAGTTCTTC. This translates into CASLAGDTPYNEQFF.

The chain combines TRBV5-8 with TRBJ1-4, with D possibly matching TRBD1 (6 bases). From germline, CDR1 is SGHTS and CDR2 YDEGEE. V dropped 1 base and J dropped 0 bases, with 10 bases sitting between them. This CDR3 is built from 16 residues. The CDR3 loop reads CASSLRGGATNEKLFF. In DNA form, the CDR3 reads TGTGCCAGCAGCTTGAGGGGGGGTGCAACTAATGAAAAACTGTTTTTT.

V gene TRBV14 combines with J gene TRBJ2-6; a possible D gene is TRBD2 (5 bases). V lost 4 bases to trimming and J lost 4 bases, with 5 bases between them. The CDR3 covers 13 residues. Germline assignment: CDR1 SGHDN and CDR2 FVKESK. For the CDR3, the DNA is TGTGCCAGCAGCCGGAGGGGGGCCAACGTCCTGACTTTC. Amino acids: CASSRRGANVLTF.

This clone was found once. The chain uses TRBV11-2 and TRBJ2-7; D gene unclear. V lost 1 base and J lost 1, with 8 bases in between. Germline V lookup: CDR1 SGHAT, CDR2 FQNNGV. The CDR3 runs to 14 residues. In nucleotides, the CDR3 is TGTGCCAGCAGCTTAGTCGCGGCGTCCTACGAGCAGTACTTC. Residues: CASSLVAASYEQYF.

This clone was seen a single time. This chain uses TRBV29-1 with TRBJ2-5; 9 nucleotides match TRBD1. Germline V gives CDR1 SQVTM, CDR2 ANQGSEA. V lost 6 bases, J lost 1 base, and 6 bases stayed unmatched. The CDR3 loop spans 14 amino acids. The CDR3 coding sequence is TGCAGCGTGGACGGACAGGGGTTCCAAGAGACCCAGTACTTC. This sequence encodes CSVDGQGFQETQYF.

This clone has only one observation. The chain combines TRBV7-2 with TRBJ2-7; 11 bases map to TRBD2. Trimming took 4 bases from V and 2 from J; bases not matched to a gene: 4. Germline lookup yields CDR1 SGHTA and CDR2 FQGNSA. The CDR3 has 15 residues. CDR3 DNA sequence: TGTGCCAGCAGCTCCCGGACTAGCGGGCCCTACGAGCAGTACTTC. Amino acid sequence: CASSSRTSGPYEQYF.

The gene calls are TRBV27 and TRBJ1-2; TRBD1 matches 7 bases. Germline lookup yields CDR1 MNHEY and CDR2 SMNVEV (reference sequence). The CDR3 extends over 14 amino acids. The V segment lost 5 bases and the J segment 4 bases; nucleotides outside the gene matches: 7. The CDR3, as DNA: TGTGCCAGCAGTCCCAACCGGGACAGCTATGGCTACACCTTC. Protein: CASSPNRDSYGYTF.